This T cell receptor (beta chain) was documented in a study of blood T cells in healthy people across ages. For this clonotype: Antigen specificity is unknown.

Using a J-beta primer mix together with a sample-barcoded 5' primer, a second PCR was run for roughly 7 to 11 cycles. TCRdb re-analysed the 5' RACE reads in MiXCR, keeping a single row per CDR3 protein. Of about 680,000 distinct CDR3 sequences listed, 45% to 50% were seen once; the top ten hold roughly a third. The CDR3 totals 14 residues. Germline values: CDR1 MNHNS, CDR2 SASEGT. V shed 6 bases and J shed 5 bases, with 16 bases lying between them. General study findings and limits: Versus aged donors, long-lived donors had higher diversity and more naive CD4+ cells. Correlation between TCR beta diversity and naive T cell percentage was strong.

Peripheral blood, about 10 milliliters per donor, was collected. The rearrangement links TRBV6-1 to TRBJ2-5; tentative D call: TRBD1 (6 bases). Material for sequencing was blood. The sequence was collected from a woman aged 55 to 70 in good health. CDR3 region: CASRDRFGGETQYF. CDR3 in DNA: TGTGCCAGCAGAGACAGGTTTGGGGGCGAGACCCAGTACTTC.